Below are 5 T cell receptor beta chains sequenced from a single sample in a study. Libraries were prepared by immunoSEQ multiplex PCR; TCRdb keeps only in-frame clonotypes and omits some of them. The repertoire has tens of thousands of clones, roughly 95% of them found once; the top ten carry around 4.5%. Specimen: PBMCs. The receptor set was obtained from a man aged 40-50 years with rheumatoid arthritis.

The rearrangement joins TRBV12-5 to TRBJ2-3; D remains unclear. The germline V gene encodes CDR1 LGHNT and CDR2 FRNRAP. The V end lost 6 bases, the J end lost 5 bases, and 9 bases lay between the germline ends. This CDR3 is built from 12 residues. CDR3 residues: CASGMTGDTQYF. In DNA form, the CDR3 reads TGTGCTAGTGGCATGACTGGAGATACGCAGTATTTT. The complete variable domain, with remaining parts taken from reference TRBV12-5 and TRBJ2-3, reads DARVTQTPRHKVTEMGQEVTMRCQPILGHNTVFWYRQTMMQGLELLAYFRNRAPLDDSGMPKDRFSAEMPDATLATLKIQPSEPRDSAVYFCASGMTGDTQYFGPGTRLTVL.

The chain has TRBV6-1 and TRBJ1-1; no definite D call. The V gene lost 1 base and the J gene lost 4 bases, with 10 bases spanning the gap. From germline, CDR1 is MNHNS and CDR2 SASEGT. The CDR3 contains 14 residues. DNA of the CDR3: TGTGCCAGCAGTGAAGATACGGCTATCACTGAAGCTTTCTTT. Its protein product is CASSEDTAITEAFF.

The rearrangement links TRBV11-2 to TRBJ2-1; possibly TRBD2 for D (6 bases). The germline CDR1 and CDR2 sequences are SGHAT and FQNNGV. V lost 1 base, J lost 9 bases, and 19 bases lay in between. The CDR3 has 16 residues. The CDR3 bases are TGTGCCAGCAGCTTAGGGAGGGACCAAAGGGATGGTGAGCAGTTCTTC. This encodes CASSLGRDQRDGEQFF. The variable domain in full, completed from reference TRBV11-2 and TRBJ2-1, reads EAGVAQSPRYKIIEKRQSVAFWCNPISGHATLYWYQQILGQGPKLLIQFQNNGVVDDSQLPKDRFSAERLKGVDSTLKIQPAKLEDSAVYLCASSLGRDQRDGEQFFGPGTRLTVL.

In DNA, the CDR3 is TGTGCCAGCAGCTTGGGGGGGCCCGGGGAGCTGTTTTTT. It is translated as CASSLGGPGELFF. The V gene is TRBV11-2, the J gene TRBJ2-2; D is possibly TRBD2 (7 bases). The CDR3 consists of 13 residues. In germline, CDR1 is SGHAT, CDR2 FQNNGV. V was pared by 3 bases and J by 6 bases, with 8 bases between.

The rearrangement uses TRBV28 and TRBJ1-2; 9 bases agree with TRBD1. V lost 6 bases and J lost 5; bases outside the gene matches: 1. The CDR3 is 12 residues long. Germline V gene sequence: CDR1 MDHEN, CDR2 SYDVKM. The CDR3 loop is CASRGTGYGYTF. CDR3 coding DNA: TGTGCCAGCAGAGGGACAGGGTATGGCTACACCTTC.